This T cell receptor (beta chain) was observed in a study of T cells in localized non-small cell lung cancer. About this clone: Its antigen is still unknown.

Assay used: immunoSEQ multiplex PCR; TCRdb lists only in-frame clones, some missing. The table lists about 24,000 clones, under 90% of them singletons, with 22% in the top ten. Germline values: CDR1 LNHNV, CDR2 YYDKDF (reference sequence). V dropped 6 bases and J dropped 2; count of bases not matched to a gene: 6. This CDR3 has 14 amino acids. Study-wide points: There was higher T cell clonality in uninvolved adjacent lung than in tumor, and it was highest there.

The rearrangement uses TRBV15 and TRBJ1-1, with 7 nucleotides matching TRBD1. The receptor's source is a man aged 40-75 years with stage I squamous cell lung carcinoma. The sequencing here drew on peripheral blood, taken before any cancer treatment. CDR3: CATRPGQPNTEAFF. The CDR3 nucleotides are TGTGCCACCAGGCCGGGACAGCCTAACACTGAAGCTTTCTTT. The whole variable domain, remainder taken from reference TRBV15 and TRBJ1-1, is DAMVIQNPRYQVTQFGKPVTLSCSQTLNHNVMYWYQQKSSQAPKLLFHYYDKDFNNEADTPDNFQSRRPNTSFCFLDIRSPGLGDTAMYLCATRPGQPNTEAFFGQGTRLTVV.